This T cell receptor (beta chain) was retrieved from a study of blood T cell repertoires in COVID-19. The overall study: Samples came from the United States, Italy and Spain, spanning acute and convalescent COVID-19.

Sequencing used immunoSEQ multiplex PCR; TCRdb keeps in-frame clones, though not all of them. The repertoire holds some 120,000 clones, with around nine tenths as singletons. The germline V gene has CDR1 SGHNT and CDR2 YYREEE (reference sequence). This CDR3 has 14 amino acids. The trim removed 1 base at V and 7 bases at J, leaving 7 bases unmatched. The sequencing sample was made of peripheral blood. This receptor was obtained from a woman in her forties or fifties with acute or convalescent COVID-19. The chain employs TRBV5-4 and TRBJ1-2; 7 bases line up with TRBD1. In nucleotides, the CDR3 is TGTGCCAGCAGCTTGTGGCAGGGGGTCTCTGGCTACACCTTC. It encodes CASSLWQGVSGYTF.